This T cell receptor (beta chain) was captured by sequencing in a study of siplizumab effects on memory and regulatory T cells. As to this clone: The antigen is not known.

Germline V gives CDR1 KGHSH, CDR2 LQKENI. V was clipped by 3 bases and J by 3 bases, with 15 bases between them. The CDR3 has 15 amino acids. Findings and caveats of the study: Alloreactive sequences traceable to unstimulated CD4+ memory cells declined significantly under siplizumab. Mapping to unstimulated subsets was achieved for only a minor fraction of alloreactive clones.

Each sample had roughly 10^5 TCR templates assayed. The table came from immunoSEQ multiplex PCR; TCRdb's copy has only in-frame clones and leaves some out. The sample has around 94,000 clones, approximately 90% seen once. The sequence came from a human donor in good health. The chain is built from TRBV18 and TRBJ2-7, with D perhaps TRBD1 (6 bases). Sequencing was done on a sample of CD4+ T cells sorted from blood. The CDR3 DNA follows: TGTGCCAGCTCACCCCCGGTAGGGGGTGGCTACGAGCAGTACTTC. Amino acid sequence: CASSPPVGGGYEQYF.